What follows is one T cell receptor beta chain and its context. What it binds is not known. This specimen comes from a study of cytomegalovirus exposure and HLA in healthy donors. Despite likely unrecorded immune exposures, the donors were nominally healthy at the time of sampling. Whole-study findings and limits: Apparent HLA restriction characterized most CMV-associated TCR beta chains in a later analysis. A later analysis reported that several of the most significant clusters appeared to be linked to common viral pathogens, among them Epstein-Barr virus. For TCR beta chains, V- and J-gene trimming was later linked to a missense DCLRE1C variant.

The CDR3 extends over 12 amino acids. J lost 8 bases, V lost 4 bases, and 2 bases had no gene match. Germline V gene lookup returns CDR1 SNHLY and CDR2 FYNNEI. PCR was performed using 60 Vbeta and 13 Jbeta primers. The protocol was immunoSEQ multiplex PCR, while the TCRdb copy is restricted to in-frame clones and leaves out a portion. The sample carries approximately 190,000 clones, 84% recorded once. The chain uses TRBV2 and TRBJ2-1; 7 positions match TRBD2. Sequencing used PBMCs. The clonotype comes from a boy between 10 and 17 years old in good health and CMV-seronegative. The CDR3 protein is CASSGLADEQFF. Written as DNA, the CDR3 is TGTGCCAGCAGTGGACTAGCTGATGAGCAGTTCTTC.